A selection of T cell receptor beta chains follows, all from one sample in a study of Graves' ophthalmopathy and Graves' hyperthyroidism. TCRdb independently ran MiXCR on the multiplex PCR reads; one entry per CDR3 protein. Among hundreds of thousands of distinct CDR3 sequences listed, 22% were seen once. The sequencing sample was made of peripheral blood. The receptor source for this set is a young woman with stable Graves' hyperthyroidism. Some clones in this sample may be carry-over from other donors' samples. CDR3s include the opening cysteine and the closing phenylalanine or tryptophan. A D gene is named only where the DNA matches it firmly. Not every row has a clone size; where given, it reads once, few, many or a size class.

>TRBJ2-7|TRBD1|TRBV11-2|NA
CASRPPSGTGSNEQYF
TGTGCCAGCAGACCTCCTTCCGGGACAGGGAGCAACGAGCAGTACTTC
>TRBJ2-5|NA|TRBV13|NA
CASSLVEGGRHQETQYF
TGTGCCAGCAGCTTAGTGGAGGGTGGTCGTCACCAAGAGACCCAGTACTTC
>TRBJ2-5|NA|TRBV12-3/TRBV12-4|NA
CASRDIQETQYF
TGTGCCAGCAGGGACATCCAAGAGACCCAGTACTTC
>TRBJ2-5|NA|TRBV6-5|many
CASSYSQNQETQYF
TGTGCCAGCAGTTACTCCCAGAACCAAGAGACCCAGTACTTC
>TRBJ2-7|NA|TRBV6-5|NA
CASSYVDGYEQYF
TGTGCCAGCAGTTACGTCGACGGCTACGAGCAGTACTTC
>TRBJ2-7|TRBD1|TRBV6-5|many
CASRGLRQGAYEQYF
TGTGCCAGCAGGGGGTTGCGACAGGGGGCTTACGAGCAGTACTTC
>TRBJ2-5|TRBD1|TRBV5-5|many
CASSTDRGETQYF
TGTGCCAGCAGCACCGACAGGGGAGAGACCCAGTACTTC
>TRBJ2-7|TRBD1|TRBV27|NA
CASSPGTGERYEQYF
TGTGCCAGCAGTCCTGGGACAGGGGAACGCTACGAGCAGTACTTC
>TRBJ2-5|TRBD2|TRBV6-2/TRBV6-3|few
CASGGLAGDETKYF
TGTGCCAGCGGAGGTCTAGCGGGGGATGAGACCAAGTACTTC
>TRBJ1-1|NA|TRBV18|NA
CASSPPQGGNTEAFF
TGTGCCAGCTCACCACCGCAGGGAGGCAACACTGAAGCTTTCTTT
>TRBJ2-2|NA|TRBV20-1|many
CSASGDTGELFF
TGCAGTGCTAGTGGGGACACCGGGGAGCTGTTTTTT
>TRBJ2-5|NA|TRBV30|NA
CAWSGPATQHF
TGTGCCTGGAGTGGCCCCGCGACCCAGCACTTC
>TRBJ2-5|TRBD2|TRBV19|many
CATRGVAGIQETQYF
TGTGCCACCCGGGGGGTAGCGGGAATTCAAGAGACCCAGTACTTC
>TRBJ2-7|NA|TRBV6-5|many
CASSSVALGTYEQYF
TGTGCCAGCAGTTCGGTCGCTTTGGGGACCTACGAGCAGTACTTC
>TRBJ1-2|TRBD1|TRBV12-3/TRBV12-4|NA
CASSLTGGWGYTF
TGTGCCAGCAGTTTGACAGGGGGTTGGGGCTACACCTTC
>TRBJ2-5|TRBD1|TRBV7-9|many
CASSYPGQPQETQYF
TGTGCCAGCAGCTACCCGGGACAGCCCCAAGAGACCCAGTACTTC
>TRBJ2-5|NA|TRBV11-2|many
CASSLDGTSPGETQYF
TGTGCCAGCAGCTTAGACGGGACTTCCCCGGGGGAGACCCAGTACTTC
>TRBJ2-5|NA|TRBV6-1|NA
CATGPQQETQYF
TGTGCCACCGGACCGCAACAAGAGACCCAGTACTTC
>TRBJ1-5|TRBD1|TRBV19|few
CASSNVGTGGSQPQHF
TGTGCCAGTAGTAACGTCGGGACAGGGGGGAGTCAGCCCCAGCATTTT
>TRBJ1-5|NA|TRBV19|many
CASNLGTNNQPQHF
TGTGCCAGTAATTTGGGCACCAACAATCAGCCCCAGCATTTT
>TRBJ1-2|TRBD1|TRBV28|NA
CASSLLGTGRVYGYTF
TGTGCCAGCAGTTTATTGGGGACAGGTCGTGTCTATGGCTACACCTTC
>TRBJ1-1|NA|TRBV19|many
CASSLNPSRTEAFF
TGTGCCAGTAGCCTAAACCCGAGTCGTACTGAAGCTTTCTTT
>TRBJ1-1|NA|TRBV28|many
CASSLVGYPFF
TGTGCCAGCAGTTTGGTCGGGTATCCTTTCTTT
>TRBJ2-5|TRBD1|TRBV6-1|once
CASSEGTGGEQTKYF
TGTGCCAGCAGTGAAGGTACAGGGGGCGAGCAGACCAAGTACTTC
>TRBJ2-5|NA|TRBV12-3/TRBV12-4|NA
CASSTVFQETQYF
TGTGCCAGCAGTACAGTATTCCAAGAGACCCAGTACTTC
>TRBJ1-5|TRBD1|TRBV7-3|once
CASSLTGQGWFQPQHF
TGTGCCAGCAGCTTAACGGGACAGGGGTGGTTTCAGCCCCAGCATTTT
>TRBJ1-2|NA|TRBV28|NA
CASSLWGVETNYGYTF
TGTGCCAGCAGTTTATGGGGGGTAGAAACTAACTATGGCTACACCTTC
>TRBJ2-5|NA|TRBV7-2|many
CASSPHRETQYF
TGTGCCAGCAGCCCCCATCGAGAGACCCAGTACTTC
>TRBJ1-1|TRBD1|TRBV2|many
CASDRDRVNTEAFF
TGTGCCAGCGACCGGGACAGAGTTAACACTGAAGCTTTCTTT
>TRBJ1-6|TRBD1|TRBV11-2|many
CASSPNTLLIQGGSSPLHF
TGTGCCAGCAGCCCTAATACCCTACTTATCCAGGGGGGTAGTTCACCCCTCCACTTT
>TRBJ2-2|NA|TRBV28|NA
CASSLLPPTSSRGELFF
TGTGCCAGCAGTTTACTCCCCCCCACTAGCAGTCGCGGGGAGCTGTTTTTT
>TRBJ1-3|TRBD1|TRBV7-6|NA
CARMPPYRGAHTIYF
TGTGCCAGGATGCCTCCCTACAGGGGCGCGCACACCATATATTTT
>TRBJ2-7|TRBD1|TRBV29-1|many
CSVVGQGLYEQYF
TGCAGCGTTGTCGGACAGGGCCTTTACGAGCAGTACTTC
>TRBJ1-1|TRBD1|TRBV19|many
CASRPRTGARDTEAFF
TGTGCCAGTAGACCCCGGACAGGGGCGCGAGACACTGAAGCTTTCTTT
>TRBJ1-3|NA|TRBV2|few
CASSVISSGNTIYF
TGTGCCAGCAGCGTCATAAGCTCTGGAAACACCATATATTTT
>TRBJ2-2|NA|TRBV3-1|few
CASGQVKVNTGELFF
TGTGCCAGCGGCCAAGTGAAAGTGAACACCGGGGAGCTGTTTTTT
>TRBJ2-5|NA|TRBV27|many
CASSLSRIRETQYF
TGTGCCAGCAGTTTATCGCGGATCCGAGAGACCCAGTACTTC
>TRBJ2-7|NA|TRBV9|once
CASSVSWDGYEQYF
TGTGCCAGCAGCGTAAGCTGGGACGGGTACGAGCAGTACTTC